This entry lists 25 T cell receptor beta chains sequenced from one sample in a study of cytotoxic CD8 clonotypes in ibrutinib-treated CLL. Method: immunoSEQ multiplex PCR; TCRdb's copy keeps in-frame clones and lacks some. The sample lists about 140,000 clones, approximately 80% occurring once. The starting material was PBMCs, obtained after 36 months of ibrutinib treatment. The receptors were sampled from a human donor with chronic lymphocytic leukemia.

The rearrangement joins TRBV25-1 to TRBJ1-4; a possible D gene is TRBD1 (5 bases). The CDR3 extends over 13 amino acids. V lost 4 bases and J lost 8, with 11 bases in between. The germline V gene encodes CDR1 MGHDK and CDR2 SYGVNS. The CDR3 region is CASSGSGVEKLFF. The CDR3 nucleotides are TGTGCCAGCAGTGGATCGGGGGTCGAAAAACTGTTTTTT.

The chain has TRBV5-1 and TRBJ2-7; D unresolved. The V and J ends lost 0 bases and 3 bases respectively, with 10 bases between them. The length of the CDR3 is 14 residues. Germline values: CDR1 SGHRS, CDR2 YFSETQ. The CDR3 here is CASSLVGSDYEQYF. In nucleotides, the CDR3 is TGCGCCAGCAGCTTGGTAGGGTCGGACTACGAGCAGTACTTC.

The CDR3 DNA sequence: TGTGCCAGCAGTTATAGTACGAACCAAGAGACCCAGTACTTC. It codes for CASSYSTNQETQYF. The chain uses TRBV6-6 and TRBJ2-5; D is uncertain. This CDR3 contains 14 residues. Germline loops: CDR1 MNHNY, CDR2 SVGAGI (reference sequence). Trimming took 3 bases from V and 0 from J, leaving 8 bases between them.

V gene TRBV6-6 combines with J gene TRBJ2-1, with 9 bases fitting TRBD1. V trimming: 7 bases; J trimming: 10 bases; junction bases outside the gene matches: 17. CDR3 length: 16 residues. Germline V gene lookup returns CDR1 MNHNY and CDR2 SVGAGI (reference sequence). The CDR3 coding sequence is TGTGCCAGCACCAAACCTTCCGGGACAGGGCCTGGGGAGCAGTTCTTC. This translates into CASTKPSGTGPGEQFF.

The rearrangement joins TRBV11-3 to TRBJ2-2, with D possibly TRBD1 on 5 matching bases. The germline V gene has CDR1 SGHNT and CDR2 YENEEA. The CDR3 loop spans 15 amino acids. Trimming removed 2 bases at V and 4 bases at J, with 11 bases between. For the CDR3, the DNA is TGTGCCAGCAGCTTATCGGCAGGGTTCACCGGGGAGCTGTTTTTT. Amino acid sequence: CASSLSAGFTGELFF.

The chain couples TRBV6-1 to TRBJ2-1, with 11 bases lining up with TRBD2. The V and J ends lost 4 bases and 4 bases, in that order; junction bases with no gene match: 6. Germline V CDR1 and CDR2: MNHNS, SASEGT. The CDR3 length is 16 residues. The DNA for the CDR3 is TGTGCCAGCAGTGGCAGTCGGACTAGCGGGTACAATGAGCAGTTCTTC. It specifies CASSGSRTSGYNEQFF.

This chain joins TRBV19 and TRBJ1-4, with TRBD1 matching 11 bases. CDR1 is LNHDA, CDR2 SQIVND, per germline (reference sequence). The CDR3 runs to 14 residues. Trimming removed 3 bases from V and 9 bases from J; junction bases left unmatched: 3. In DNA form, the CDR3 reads TGTGCCAGTAGTATTGGGACAGGGGGTCAAAAACTGTTTTTT. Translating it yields CASSIGTGGQKLFF.

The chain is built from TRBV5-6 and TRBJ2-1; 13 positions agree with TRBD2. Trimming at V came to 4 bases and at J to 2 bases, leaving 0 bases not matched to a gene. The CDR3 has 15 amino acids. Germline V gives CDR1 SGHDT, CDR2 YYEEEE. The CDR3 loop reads CASSGTSGAYNEQFF. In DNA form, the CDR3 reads TGTGCCAGCAGCGGGACTAGCGGGGCCTACAATGAGCAGTTCTTC.

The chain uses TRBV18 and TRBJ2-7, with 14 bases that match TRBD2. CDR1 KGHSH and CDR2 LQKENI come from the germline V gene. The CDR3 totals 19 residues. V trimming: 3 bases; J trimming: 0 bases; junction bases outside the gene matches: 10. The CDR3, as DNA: TGTGCCAGCTCACCTCTAGGGACTAGCGGGAGCAGCGGCTCCTACGAGCAGTACTTC. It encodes CASSPLGTSGSSGSYEQYF.

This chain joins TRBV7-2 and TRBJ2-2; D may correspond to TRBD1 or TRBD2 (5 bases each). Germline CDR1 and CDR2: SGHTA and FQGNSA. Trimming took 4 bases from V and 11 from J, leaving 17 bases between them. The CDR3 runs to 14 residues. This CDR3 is CASSSSGPFTELFF. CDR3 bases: TGTGCCAGCAGCTCCTCGGGACCGTTTACAGAGCTGTTTTTT.

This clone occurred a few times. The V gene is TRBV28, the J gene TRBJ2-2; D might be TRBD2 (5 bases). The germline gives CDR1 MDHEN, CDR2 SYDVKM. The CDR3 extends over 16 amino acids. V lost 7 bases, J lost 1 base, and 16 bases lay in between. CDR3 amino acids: CASISPGLQNTGELFF. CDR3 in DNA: TGTGCCAGCATTTCCCCCGGACTCCAGAACACCGGGGAGCTGTTTTTT. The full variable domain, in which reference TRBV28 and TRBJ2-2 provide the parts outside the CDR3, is DVKVTQSSRYLVKRTGEKVFLECVQDMDHENMFWYRQDPGLGLRLIYFSYDVKMKEKGDIPEGYSVSREKKERFSLILESASTNQTSMYLCASISPGLQNTGELFFGEGSRLTVL.

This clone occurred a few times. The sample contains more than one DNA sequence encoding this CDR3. The CDR3 region has the DNA TGTGCCAGCAGCTTGGCGGCCGAGCAGTACTTC. Amino acid sequence: CASSLAAEQYF. The V call is TRBV11-2, the J call TRBJ2-7; D is uncertain. V was pared by 3 bases and J by 6 bases, with 6 bases between. In germline, CDR1 is SGHAT, CDR2 FQNNGV. The CDR3 spans 11 residues.

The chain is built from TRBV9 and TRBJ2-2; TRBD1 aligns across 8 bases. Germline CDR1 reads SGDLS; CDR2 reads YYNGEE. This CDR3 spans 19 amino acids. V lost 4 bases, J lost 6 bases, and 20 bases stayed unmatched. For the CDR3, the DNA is TGTGCCAGCAGCTACCTGGTGGGGGGACAGGACATAATGGCCGGGGAGCTGTTTTTT. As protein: CASSYLVGGQDIMAGELFF.

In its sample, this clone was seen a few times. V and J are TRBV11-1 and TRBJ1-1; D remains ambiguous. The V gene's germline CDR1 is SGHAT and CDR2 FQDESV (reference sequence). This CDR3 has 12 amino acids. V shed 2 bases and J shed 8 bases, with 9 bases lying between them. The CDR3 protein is CASSLRRNEAFF. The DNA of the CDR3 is TGTGCCAGCAGCTTACGACGGAACGAAGCTTTCTTT.

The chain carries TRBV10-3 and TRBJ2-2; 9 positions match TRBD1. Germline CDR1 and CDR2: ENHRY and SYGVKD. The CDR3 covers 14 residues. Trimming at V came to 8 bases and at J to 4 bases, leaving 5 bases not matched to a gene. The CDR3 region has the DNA TGTGCCATCCTAGACAGGGGGATCACCGGGGAGCTGTTTTTT. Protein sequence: CAILDRGITGELFF.

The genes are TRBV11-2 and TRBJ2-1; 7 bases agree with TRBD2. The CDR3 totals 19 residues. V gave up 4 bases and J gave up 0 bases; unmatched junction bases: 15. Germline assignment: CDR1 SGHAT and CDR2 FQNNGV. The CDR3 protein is CASSSLKAGLWSSYNEQFF. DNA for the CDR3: TGTGCCAGCAGCTCTCTAAAAGCGGGACTCTGGAGCTCCTACAATGAGCAGTTCTTC.

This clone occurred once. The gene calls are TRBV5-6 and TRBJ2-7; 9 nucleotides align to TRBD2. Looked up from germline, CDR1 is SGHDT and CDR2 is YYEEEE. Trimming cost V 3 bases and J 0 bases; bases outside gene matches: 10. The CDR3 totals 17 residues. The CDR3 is CASSSTIKRGVSYEQYF. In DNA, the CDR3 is TGTGCCAGCAGCTCCACAATAAAGCGGGGGGTCTCCTACGAGCAGTACTTC.

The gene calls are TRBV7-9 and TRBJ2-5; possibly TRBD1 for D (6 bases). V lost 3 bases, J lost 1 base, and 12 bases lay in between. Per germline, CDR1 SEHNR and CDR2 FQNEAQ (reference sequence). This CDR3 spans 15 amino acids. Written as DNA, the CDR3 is TGTGCCAGCAGCTTCCAGGACAGCCCCCAAGAGACCCAGTACTTC. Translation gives CASSFQDSPQETQYF. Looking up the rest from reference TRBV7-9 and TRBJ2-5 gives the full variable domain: DTGVSQNPRHKITKRGQNVTFRCDPISEHNRLYWYRQTLGQGPEFLTYFQNEAQLEKSRLLSDRFSAERPKGSFSTLEIQRTEQGDSAMYLCASSFQDSPQETQYFGPGTRLLVL.

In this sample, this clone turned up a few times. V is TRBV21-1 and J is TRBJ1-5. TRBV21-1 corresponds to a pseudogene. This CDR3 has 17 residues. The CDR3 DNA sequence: TGTGCCAGCAGCAAAGAAGATTCGCGGGGAGGTAGCCAGCCCCAGCATTTT. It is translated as CASSKEDSRGGSQPQHF.

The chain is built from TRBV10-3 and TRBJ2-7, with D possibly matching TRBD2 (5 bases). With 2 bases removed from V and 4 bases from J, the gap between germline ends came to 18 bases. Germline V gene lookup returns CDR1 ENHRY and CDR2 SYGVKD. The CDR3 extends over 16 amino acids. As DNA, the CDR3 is TGTGCCATCAGTGAGGGACTCGTTAGTCGGAAGTACGAGCAGTACTTC. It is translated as CAISEGLVSRKYEQYF.

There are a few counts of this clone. The CDR3 sequence: CASSGSGTGELFF. The CDR3 DNA is TGCGCCAGCAGCGGTTCCGGGACAGGGGAGCTGTTTTTT. The V call is TRBV5-1, the J call TRBJ2-2; tentatively, D is TRBD1 (6 bases). This CDR3 contains 13 residues. V lost 4 bases and J lost 8, with 12 bases in between. Looked up from germline, CDR1 is SGHRS and CDR2 is YFSETQ.

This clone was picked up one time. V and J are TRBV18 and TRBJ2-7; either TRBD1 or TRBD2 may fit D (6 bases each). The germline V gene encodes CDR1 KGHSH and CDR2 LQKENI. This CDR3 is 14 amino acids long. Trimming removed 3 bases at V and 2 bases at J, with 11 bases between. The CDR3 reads CASSPGRTAYEQYF. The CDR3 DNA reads TGTGCCAGCTCACCGGGGAGGACAGCCTACGAGCAGTACTTC.

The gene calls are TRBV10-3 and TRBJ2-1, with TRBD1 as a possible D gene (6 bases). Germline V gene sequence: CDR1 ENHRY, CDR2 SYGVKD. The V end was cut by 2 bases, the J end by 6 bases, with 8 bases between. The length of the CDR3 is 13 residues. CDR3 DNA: TGTGCCATCAGTGAGGACAGGCCCAATGAGCAGTTCTTC. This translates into CAISEDRPNEQFF.

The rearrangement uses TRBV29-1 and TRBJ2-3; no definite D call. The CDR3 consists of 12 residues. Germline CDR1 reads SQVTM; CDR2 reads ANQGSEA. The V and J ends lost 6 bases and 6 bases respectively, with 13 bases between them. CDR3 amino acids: CSVRPFSDTQYF. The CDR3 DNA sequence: TGCAGCGTGAGACCTTTCTCCGATACGCAGTATTTT.

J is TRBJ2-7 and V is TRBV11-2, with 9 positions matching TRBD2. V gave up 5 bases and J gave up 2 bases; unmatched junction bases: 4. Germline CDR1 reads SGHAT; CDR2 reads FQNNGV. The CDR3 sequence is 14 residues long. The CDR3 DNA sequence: TGTGCCAGCAGCATACGACTAGCGGCCTACGAGCAGTACTTC. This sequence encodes CASSIRLAAYEQYF.